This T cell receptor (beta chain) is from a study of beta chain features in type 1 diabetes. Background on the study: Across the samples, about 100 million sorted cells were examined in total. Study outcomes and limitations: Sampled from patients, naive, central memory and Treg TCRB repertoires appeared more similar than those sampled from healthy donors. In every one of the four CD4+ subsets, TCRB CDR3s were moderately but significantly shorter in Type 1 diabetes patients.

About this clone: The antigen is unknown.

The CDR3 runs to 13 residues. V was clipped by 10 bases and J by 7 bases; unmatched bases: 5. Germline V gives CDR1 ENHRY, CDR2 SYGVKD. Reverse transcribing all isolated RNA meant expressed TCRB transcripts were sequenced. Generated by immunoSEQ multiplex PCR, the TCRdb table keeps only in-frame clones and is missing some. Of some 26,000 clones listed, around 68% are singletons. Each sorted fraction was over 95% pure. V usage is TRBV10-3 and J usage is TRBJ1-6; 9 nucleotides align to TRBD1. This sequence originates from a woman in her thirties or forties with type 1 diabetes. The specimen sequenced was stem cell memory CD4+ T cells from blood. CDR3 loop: CATRQGGNSPLHF. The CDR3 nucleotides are TGTGCCACGAGACAGGGGGGGAATTCACCCCTCCACTTT.